This T cell receptor (beta chain) is drawn from a study of T cells in women clearing cervical HPV infection. Study outcomes and limitations: Cases carried less TRBV6-7 than controls: around 0.11% versus 0.15%.

TCRdb's table, derived via immunoSEQ multiplex PCR, lists solely in-frame clones and lacks some. Its listing shows about 37,000 clones. Regarding this clone: No antigen is known for it. From the germline J gene comes the end of the CDR3, since the read stops 3 residues before it.

This CDR3 region has 13 residues. Germline lookup yields CDR1 SNHLY and CDR2 FYNNEI. V lost 7 bases and J 2 bases, leaving 11 bases between the germline ends. All donors had a single incident cervical HPV16 infection, not prevalent. The V call is TRBV2, the J call TRBJ1-2, with no clear D. This sequence originates from a woman aged 18 to 69 with a cervical HPV16 infection that either progressed to CIN3+ or cleared (not recorded which). Sequencing was carried out using blood buffy coat. CDR3 residues: CASTGGENYGYTF. The covered CDR3 bases are TGTGCCAGCACCGGCGGAGAGAACTATGGC.